What follows are 28 T cell receptor beta chains derived from one specimen sequenced in a study of read filtering for tumor transcriptome and immune sequencing. The library was built from roughly 400 ng RNA with molecular barcoded adaptors for alpha/delta and beta/gamma chains. TCRdb re-derived calls from the reads in MiXCR, one entry per CDR3 protein. This sample yields tens of thousands of distinct CDR3 sequences, of which 20% to 25% are seen a single time; under 20% belongs to the top ten. Sequencing was carried out using a population of CD138-negative cells sorted from bone marrow. The receptors originated from a donor at least 40 years old with multiple myeloma.

The table lists this clonotype with many counts. This chain connects TRBV7-6 to TRBJ2-3, with D uncertain. V was shortened by 3 bases and J by 0 bases, with 13 bases between the two germline ends. Germline V lookup: CDR1 SGHVS, CDR2 FNYEAQ. CDR3 size: 16 residues. The CDR3 here is CASSFNIWGSTDTQYF. DNA of the CDR3: TGTGCCAGCAGCTTTAACATATGGGGAAGCACAGATACGCAGTATTTT.

This clonotype was observed many times. The CDR3 nucleotides read TGCAGTGCTAGAGTAGCGGGGAGCTCCTACAATGAGCAGTTCTTC. Translation: CSARVAGSSYNEQFF. V is TRBV20-1 and J is TRBJ2-1; TRBD2 matches at 8 bases. From germline, CDR1 is DFQATT and CDR2 SNEGSKA (reference sequence). CDR3 size: 15 residues. Trimming took 1 base from V and 0 from J; bases not matched to a gene: 2.

This clonotype was seen at least ten times. The chain recombines TRBV19 with TRBJ2-1; D unclear. The CDR3 spans 14 residues. V was trimmed by 10 bases and J by 2 bases, leaving 15 bases between them. Germline V gene data show CDR1 as LNHDA and CDR2 as SQIVND (reference sequence). The DNA of the CDR3 is TGTGCCACCGATATAGCTGGCACCTACAATGAGCAGTTCTTC. Translating gives CATDIAGTYNEQFF.

This clonotype was detected ten times or more. A much bigger clone sits one base away, suggesting this may be a read error. The chain couples TRBV5-1 to TRBJ1-1; the D is unclear. Looked up from germline, CDR1 is SGHRS and CDR2 is YFSETQ. The V end was cut by 7 bases, the J end by 1 base, with 17 bases between. This CDR3 spans 15 amino acids. CDR3 sequence reads: CASSDPGLANTEAFF. The CDR3 DNA reads as TGCGCCAGCTCCGATCCTGGACTGGCGAACACTGAAGCTTTCTTT. Full variable domain (outside the CDR3, taken from reference TRBV5-1 and TRBJ1-1): KAGVTQTPRYLIKTRGQQVTLSCSPISGHRSVSWYQQTPGQGLQFLFEYFSETQRNKGNFPGRFSGRQFSNSRSEMNVSTLELGDSALYLCASSDPGLANTEAFFGQGTRLTVV.

This clonotype has just a few counts. A far larger clone differs by one base, so this is likely a read error. J is TRBJ2-1 and V is TRBV11-1, with 8 bases aligning to TRBD2. Germline CDR1 reads SGHAT; CDR2 reads FQDESV (reference sequence). The CDR3 contains 15 residues. The CDR3 reads CASSLTAGGLNEQSF. In DNA form, the CDR3 reads TGTGCCAGCAGCTTAACGGCGGGAGGCTTGAATGAGCAGTCCTTC.

This clonotype was counted at least ten times. The chain links TRBV29-1 to TRBJ2-5; TRBD2 matches 12 bases. Germline CDR1 is SQVTM and CDR2 is ANQGSEA. The V and J ends lost 6 bases and 5 bases, in that order; junction bases with no gene match: 4. This CDR3 has 13 amino acids. CDR3 protein: CSVGLAGGETQYF. CDR3 DNA: TGCAGCGTGGGGCTAGCGGGGGGGGAGACCCAGTACTTC.

On this clonotype: A much larger clone differs from this one at a single base, so this may be a read error. The chain is built from TRBV28 and TRBJ2-5; a possible D gene is TRBD2 (6 bases). Germline CDR1 is MDHEN and CDR2 is SYDVKM. This CDR3 has 15 residues. The CDR3 here is CASSLGGGGKEIQYF. CDR3 sequence (DNA): TGTGCCAGCAGTTTAGGAGGAGGCGGGAAAGAGATCCAGTACTTC.

This clonotype was observed at least ten times. The chain couples TRBV7-3 to TRBJ2-2; 12 bases map to TRBD2. Germline V gives CDR1 SGHTA, CDR2 FQGTGA. The CDR3 loop spans 16 amino acids. V trimming: 5 bases; J trimming: 3 bases; junction bases outside the gene matches: 4. The CDR3 DNA reads TGTGCCAGCAGCCCGGGACTAGCGGGTCACACCGGGGAGCTGTTTTTT. Protein: CASSPGLAGHTGELFF.

This clonotype was recorded at least ten times. The CDR3 reads CASHERALNTEAFF. CDR3 nucleotides: TGTGCCAGCCACGAACGGGCCTTGAACACTGAAGCTTTCTTT. V and J are TRBV2 and TRBJ1-1, with D unclear. CDR3 length: 14 amino acids. Germline CDR1 reads SNHLY; CDR2 reads FYNNEI. V was pared by 8 bases and J by 0 bases, with 13 bases between.

This clonotype came up many times. The chain is built from TRBV29-1 and TRBJ2-1, with D uncertain. The CDR3 contains 15 residues. Trimming took off 4 bases at V and 1 base at J, with 14 bases between the two ends. CDR1 is SQVTM and CDR2 is ANQGSEA in the germline V gene. Here the CDR3 reads CSVVGGRLSYNEQFF. CDR3 nucleotides: TGCAGCGTTGTGGGTGGACGCCTTTCCTACAATGAGCAGTTCTTC.

This clonotype was found many times. This chain links TRBV28 with TRBJ2-5; the D is unclear. With 6 bases removed from V and 5 bases from J, the gap between germline ends came to 7 bases. The germline CDR1 and CDR2 sequences are MDHEN and SYDVKM. The CDR3 extends over 11 amino acids. CDR3: CASSNEETQYF. The CDR3, as DNA: TGTGCCAGCAGCAACGAGGAGACCCAGTACTTC.

This clonotype has at least ten counts. This sequence joins TRBV12-3 or TRBV12-4 and TRBJ2-7; weak D call: TRBD1 (6 bases). V was pared by 6 bases and J by 2 bases, with 14 bases between. The CDR3 extends over 14 amino acids. The CDR3 here is CASRSTGEAYEQYF. The CDR3 DNA is TGTGCCAGCAGATCGACAGGCGAAGCCTACGAGCAGTACTTC.

A word on this clonotype: Since a far larger clone is one base different, this is likely a read error. The chain is built from TRBV11-1 and TRBJ2-1, with 7 bases aligning to TRBD2. Trimming cost V 6 bases and J 4 bases; bases outside gene matches: 12. The CDR3 totals 16 residues. Germline CDR1 and CDR2: SGHAT and FQDESV (reference sequence). In DNA form, the CDR3 reads TGTGCCAGCAGGATGTGGGGCGGGGGTAGGTACAATGAGCAGTTCTTC. Its protein product is CASRMWGGGRYNEQFF.

The chain carries TRBV20-1 and TRBJ1-5; the match to TRBD1 covers 7 bases. This CDR3 contains 13 residues. V lost 7 bases, J lost 5 bases, and 8 bases stayed unmatched. The germline V gene encodes CDR1 DFQATT and CDR2 SNEGSKA (reference sequence). CDR3 sequence (DNA): TGCAGTGGAATCCCAGGGGGGGATCAGCCCCAGCATTTT. Residues: CSGIPGGDQPQHF.

This clonotype was found a few times. The chain employs TRBV12-3 or TRBV12-4 and TRBJ2-1; 7 positions match TRBD2. This CDR3 has 15 residues. V trimming: 3 bases; J trimming: 4 bases; junction bases outside the gene matches: 6. CDR3 bases: TGTGCCAGCAGTTTTGGCGGGAGTGTTTACAATGAGCAGTTCTTC. Protein product: CASSFGGSVYNEQFF.

The rearrangement uses TRBV29-1 and TRBJ2-3; TRBD1 is a possible D gene (6 bases). Germline V gene data show CDR1 as SQVTM and CDR2 as ANQGSEA. Trimming shortened V by 7 bases and J by 1 base, and 18 bases separated the two germline ends. This CDR3 region has 15 residues. The CDR3 DNA follows: TGCAGCGCCCCACGGGACAAATCCCGCACAGATACGCAGTATTTT. Protein sequence: CSAPRDKSRTDTQYF.

At least ten counts were recorded for this clonotype. V and J are TRBV19 and TRBJ1-1; weak D call: TRBD1 (6 bases). The germline CDR1 and CDR2 sequences are LNHDA and SQIVND (reference sequence). Trimming took 4 bases from V and 2 from J, leaving 17 bases between them. The CDR3 sequence is 16 residues long. In nucleotides, the CDR3 is TGTGCCAGTAGTACCCACCGGACAGCCCGAAACACTGAAGCTTTCTTT. It is translated as CASSTHRTARNTEAFF.

This clonotype has a count of ten or more. The chain couples TRBV5-1 to TRBJ2-5; D possibly corresponds to TRBD2 (6 bases). Germline CDR1 is SGHRS and CDR2 is YFSETQ. V was trimmed by 1 base and J by 2 bases, leaving 9 bases between them. The CDR3 contains 14 residues. The CDR3 DNA reads TGCGCCAGCAGCTTGTCGCGGGGACAAGAGACCCAGTACTTC. This encodes CASSLSRGQETQYF.

This clonotype has only one observation. V gene TRBV13 combines with J gene TRBJ2-7; 9 nucleotides line up with TRBD1. The CDR3 contains 17 residues. From germline, CDR1 is PRHDT and CDR2 FYEKMQ (reference sequence). Trimming at V came to 5 bases and at J to 7 bases, leaving 18 bases not matched to a gene. Here the CDR3 reads CASSQPPTGTGIQEQYF. CDR3 nucleotide sequence: TGTGCCAGCAGCCAGCCGCCCACCGGGACAGGGATACAGGAGCAGTACTTC.

The CDR3, as DNA: TGCAGCGTTACAGAGTGGGTGGCCGGGGAGCTGTTTTTT. Residues: CSVTEWVAGELFF. V gene TRBV29-1 combines with J gene TRBJ2-2; D is unresolved. The V gene's germline CDR1 is SQVTM and CDR2 ANQGSEA. Trimming shortened V by 5 bases and J by 6 bases, and 13 bases separated the two germline ends. CDR3 length: 13 residues.

This clonotype was recorded at least ten times. Sequence at one end of the junction differs from germline and may be a read error. The V call is TRBV4-2, the J call TRBJ2-1; 8 bases line up with TRBD2. This CDR3 is 16 amino acids long. The germline gives CDR1 LGHNA, CDR2 YNFKEQ. The chain's CDR3 is CASSQDIAGSSNGQFF. For the CDR3, the DNA is TGTGCCAGCAGCCAAGATATAGCGGGATCATCCAATGGGCAGTTCTTC.

This clonotype was counted ten times or more. This chain links TRBV6-2 or TRBV6-3 with TRBJ1-1; perhaps TRBD1 as D (5 bases). The CDR3 has 13 residues. CDR1 is MNHEY and CDR2 is SVGEGT in the germline V gene. V was cut by 7 bases and J by 4 bases, with 13 bases left in between. Here the CDR3 DNA reads TGTGCCAGCAAACCGGGGGTAGGCACTGAAGCTTTCTTT. Protein product: CASKPGVGTEAFF.

This clonotype was found many times. The genes are TRBV20-1 and TRBJ2-1, with 7 bases matching TRBD2. There are 12 residues in the CDR3. CDR1 is DFQATT, CDR2 SNEGSKA, per germline (reference sequence). V lost 5 bases and J lost 7; bases outside the gene matches: 5. This CDR3 is CSAAGLRNEQFF. In DNA form, the CDR3 reads TGCAGTGCTGCGGGACTAAGGAATGAGCAGTTCTTC.

This clonotype was observed many times. The CDR3 DNA follows: TGCGCCAGCAGCCAAGTGGCGGGAGTGGGGAATGAGCAGTTCTTC. Protein: CASSQVAGVGNEQFF. The chain combines TRBV4-1 with TRBJ2-1; 7 nucleotides match TRBD2. The CDR3 runs 15 residues. Trimming removed 1 base from V and 7 bases from J; junction bases left unmatched: 7. Germline values: CDR1 MGHRA, CDR2 YSYEKL.

This clonotype was detected ten times or more. The chain recombines TRBV12-3 or TRBV12-4 with TRBJ2-1; D may match TRBD1 or TRBD2 (7 bases each). Trimming left V 3 bases short and J 7 bases short, with 13 bases between. The CDR3 is made up of 14 amino acids. The CDR3 DNA is TGTGCCAGCAGTTTGCAGGGGGGGAGTAATGAGCAGTTCTTC. Translated: CASSLQGGSNEQFF.

This clonotype was detected many times. The genes are TRBV7-8 and TRBJ2-7, with D perhaps TRBD1 (5 bases). Germline-derived CDR1 and CDR2 are SGHVS and FQNEAQ. The CDR3 runs 14 residues. Trimming shortened V by 1 base and J by 2 bases, and 9 bases separated the two germline ends. CDR3 residues: CASSLEGSTYEQYF. Written as DNA, the CDR3 is TGTGCCAGCAGCTTAGAGGGGTCCACCTACGAGCAGTACTTC.

The table lists this clonotype with many counts. The chain combines TRBV12-3 or TRBV12-4 with TRBJ2-3, with 7 bases that match TRBD2. This CDR3 contains 14 residues. V was clipped by 7 bases and J by 6 bases; unmatched bases: 10. The CDR3 DNA follows: TGTGCCAGCAAGAGGCGGGAGAAGGGGGATACGCAGTATTTT. Translation: CASKRREKGDTQYF.

V usage is TRBV3-1 and J usage is TRBJ2-5, with a possible D match to TRBD2 (6 bases). The V gene lost 4 bases and the J gene lost 1 base, with 10 bases spanning the gap. There are 14 residues in the CDR3. The germline V gene has CDR1 LGHDT and CDR2 YNNKEL (reference sequence). The CDR3 DNA reads as TGTGCCAGCAGCCTTGCGGGAATCCAAGAGACCCAGTACTTC. Its translation: CASSLAGIQETQYF.